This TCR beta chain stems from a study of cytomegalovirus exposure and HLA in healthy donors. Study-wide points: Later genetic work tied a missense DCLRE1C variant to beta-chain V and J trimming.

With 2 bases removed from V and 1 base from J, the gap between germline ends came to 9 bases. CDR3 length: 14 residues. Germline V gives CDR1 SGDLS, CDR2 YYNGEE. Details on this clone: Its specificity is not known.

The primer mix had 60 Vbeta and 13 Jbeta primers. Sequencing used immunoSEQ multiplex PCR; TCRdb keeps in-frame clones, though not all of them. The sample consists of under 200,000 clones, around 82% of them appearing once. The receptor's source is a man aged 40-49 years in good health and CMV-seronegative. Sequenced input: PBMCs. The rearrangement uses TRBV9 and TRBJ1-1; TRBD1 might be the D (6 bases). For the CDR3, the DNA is TGTGCCAGCAGCGTGGGACACCGGAACACTGAAGCTTTCTTT. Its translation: CASSVGHRNTEAFF.